Below are 27 T cell receptor beta chains sequenced from a single sample in a study of OX40 agonist ivuxolimab in advanced cancers. Here immunoSEQ multiplex PCR was the method, and the copy in TCRdb shows in-frame clones only, minus some. The repertoire holds about 84,000 clones, with approximately 93% as singletons. The specimen comprised CD4+ or CD8+ T cells sorted from blood, sampled in a trial of the OX40 agonist ivuxolimab. Receptors originate from an adult with an advanced solid tumor such as melanoma, head and neck, liver or kidney cancer.

The chain employs TRBV7-2 and TRBJ2-7; maybe TRBD2 (6 bases). This CDR3 has 16 residues. V lost 2 bases and J 2 bases, leaving 16 bases between the germline ends. Germline V CDR1 and CDR2: SGHTA, FQGNSA. Here the CDR3 DNA reads TGTGCCAGCAGCTTACTGGCGGGAAGTGGGGCCTACGAGCAGTACTTC. The encoded protein is CASSLLAGSGAYEQYF.

V usage is TRBV4-3 and J usage is TRBJ2-7; TRBD1 aligns across 8 bases. Germline CDR1 LGHNA, CDR2 YSLEER. The CDR3 runs to 16 residues. The V segment lost 0 bases and the J segment 3 bases; nucleotides outside the gene matches: 7. CDR3 sequence reads: CASSQDSLTGDYEQYF. The CDR3 DNA reads as TGCGCCAGCAGCCAAGACTCGCTGACAGGGGACTACGAGCAGTACTTC.

The chain combines TRBV9 with TRBJ2-2; possibly TRBD2 for D (6 bases). The length of the CDR3 is 14 residues. V was clipped by 0 bases and J by 6 bases, with 9 bases between them. In germline, CDR1 is SGDLS, CDR2 YYNGEE. The CDR3 region has the DNA TGTGCCAGCAGCGTAGGGGGGGTCGCCGGGGAGCTGTTTTTT. This sequence encodes CASSVGGVAGELFF.

V and J are TRBV6-6 and TRBJ2-1; the D is unclear. This CDR3 is built from 16 residues. With 5 bases removed from V and 6 bases from J, the gap between germline ends came to 20 bases. Germline V gene sequence: CDR1 MNHNY, CDR2 SVGAGI (reference sequence). The CDR3 loop is CASSRSLVRNPNEQFF. The CDR3 DNA sequence: TGTGCCAGCAGTCGGTCGTTGGTTCGAAATCCCAATGAGCAGTTCTTC.

The J gene is TRBJ2-3, the V gene TRBV19, with 9 bases fitting TRBD1. The CDR3 runs 15 residues. The V gene's germline CDR1 is LNHDA and CDR2 SQIVND (reference sequence). After removal of 3 bases from V and 3 bases from J, the junction contained 4 bases not matched to a gene. The CDR3 region is CASSMVQGATDTQYF. The CDR3 DNA is TGTGCCAGTAGTATGGTACAGGGGGCAACAGATACGCAGTATTTT.

The rearrangement links TRBV6-5 to TRBJ1-2; D is uncertain. V gave up 0 bases and J gave up 5 bases, with 13 bases separating them. This CDR3 spans 15 amino acids. From germline, CDR1 is MNHEY and CDR2 SVGAGI. In nucleotides, the CDR3 is TGTGCCAGCAGTTACTCGATCCCGGCGGGATATGGCTACACCTTC. Residues: CASSYSIPAGYGYTF.

The chain employs TRBV28 and TRBJ1-5; D not certain. Germline V gene lookup returns CDR1 MDHEN and CDR2 SYDVKM. V was clipped by 1 base and J by 11 bases, with 24 bases between them. This CDR3 comprises 17 residues. The CDR3 DNA sequence: TGTGCCAGCAGTTTATATTGGGATAATCGCCCAATCATGTCCCAGCATTTT. Amino acids: CASSLYWDNRPIMSQHF. Variable domain in full (rest from reference TRBV28 and TRBJ1-5): DVKVTQSSRYLVKRTGEKVFLECVQDMDHENMFWYRQDPGLGLRLIYFSYDVKMKEKGDIPEGYSVSREKKERFSLILESASTNQTSMYLCASSLYWDNRPIMSQHFGDGTRLSIL.

The chain employs TRBV7-3 and TRBJ2-3; D is uncertain. V was clipped by 0 bases and J by 6 bases, with 13 bases between them. The germline V gene has CDR1 SGHTA and CDR2 FQGTGA. This CDR3 is built from 15 residues. The CDR3 sequence: CASSLTVSPFDTQYF. The CDR3 bases are TGTGCCAGCAGCTTAACGGTCTCACCGTTCGATACGCAGTATTTT.

The V and J genes are TRBV13 and TRBJ2-7, with 14 bases fitting TRBD2. Looked up from germline, CDR1 is PRHDT and CDR2 is FYEKMQ (reference sequence). The CDR3 consists of 17 residues. V shed 2 bases and J 3 bases; nucleotides not matched to a gene: 6. CDR3 DNA sequence: TGTGCCAGCAGCTTACGGGGACTAGCGGGAGAATACTACGAGCAGTACTTC. Encoded protein: CASSLRGLAGEYYEQYF.

The V call is TRBV19, the J call TRBJ2-7; TRBD2 is a possible D gene (5 bases). Germline assignment: CDR1 LNHDA and CDR2 SQIVND (reference sequence). The V and J ends lost 0 bases and 3 bases respectively, with 15 bases between them. CDR3 size: 16 residues. The CDR3 DNA reads as TGTGCCAGTAGTATAGAGAGATCCAGCGGCTACTACGAGCAGTACTTC. Translation gives CASSIERSSGYYEQYF.

The chain joins TRBV28 to TRBJ2-3, with D possibly matching TRBD1 (6 bases). The CDR3 contains 14 residues. V was trimmed by 4 bases and J by 2 bases, leaving 10 bases between them. The germline gives CDR1 MDHEN, CDR2 SYDVKM. This chain's CDR3 is CASSSGQYTDTQYF. DNA for the CDR3: TGTGCCAGCAGTTCCGGACAGTACACAGATACGCAGTATTTT.

The chain employs TRBV11-1 and TRBJ1-2, with no clear D. Deletions cut 4 bases from V and 8 bases from J, with 20 bases between. This CDR3 has 15 residues. Per germline, CDR1 SGHAT and CDR2 FQDESV (reference sequence). The CDR3 region has the DNA TGTGCCAGCAGCTACGATGGAGCCCGTTCGCAAGGCTACACCTTC. Its translation is CASSYDGARSQGYTF.

V is TRBV7-9 and J is TRBJ2-7, with 8 bases matching TRBD1. The CDR3 length is 15 residues. Per the germline V gene, CDR1 is SEHNR and CDR2 is FQNEAQ (reference sequence). V was pared by 0 bases and J by 6 bases, with 7 bases of the junction left unmatched. The CDR3 DNA reads as TGTGCCAGCAGCTTAGCCCGGGACAGGATGGTCGAGCAGTACTTC. This codes for CASSLARDRMVEQYF.

The J gene is TRBJ2-7, the V gene TRBV9, with D possibly TRBD2 on 7 matching bases. Germline CDR1 SGDLS, CDR2 YYNGEE. The CDR3 totals 15 residues. V shed 1 base and J shed 2 bases, with 13 bases lying between them. The CDR3 sequence is CASSVRGGVTYEQYF. CDR3 nucleotide sequence: TGTGCCAGCAGCGTACGAGGGGGGGTTACCTACGAGCAGTACTTC.

This chain connects TRBV4-1 to TRBJ2-7; maybe TRBD2 (7 bases). The CDR3 extends over 16 amino acids. The germline CDR1 and CDR2 sequences are MGHRA and YSYEKL. V shed 0 bases and J shed 0 bases, with 12 bases lying between them. The CDR3 region is CASSQDEGGGSYEQYF. DNA for the CDR3: TGCGCCAGCAGCCAAGACGAGGGAGGGGGCTCCTACGAGCAGTACTTC.

The chain has TRBV7-9 and TRBJ2-1; possibly TRBD2 for D (6 bases). The CDR3 spans 14 residues. Per germline, CDR1 SEHNR and CDR2 FQNEAQ (reference sequence). Trimming pared 4 bases from V and 2 bases from J, leaving 9 bases between. The CDR3, as DNA: TGTGCCAGCAGCTACGGACTAACCTACAATGAGCAGTTCTTC. It is translated as CASSYGLTYNEQFF.

The chain links TRBV4-1 to TRBJ2-1, with TRBD1 matching 10 bases. Germline V gene lookup returns CDR1 MGHRA and CDR2 YSYEKL. The trim removed 3 bases at V and 9 bases at J, leaving 11 bases unmatched. The CDR3 is 16 residues long. The CDR3 nucleotides are TGCGCCAGCAGCCAGGTAACGGGACAGGGGACGAGTGAGCAGTTCTTC. Its protein is CASSQVTGQGTSEQFF.

The chain employs TRBV27 and TRBJ1-4; 12 bases match TRBD1. The CDR3 consists of 16 residues. Trimming cost V 5 bases and J 3 bases; bases outside gene matches: 4. Germline V gene data show CDR1 as MNHEY and CDR2 as SMNVEV (reference sequence). This CDR3 reads CASSQGQGAPNEKLFF. In DNA, the CDR3 is TGTGCCAGCAGTCAGGGACAGGGGGCCCCTAATGAAAAACTGTTTTTT.

This sequence joins TRBV9 and TRBJ2-3; TRBD1 is a possible D gene (6 bases). Germline V gene data show CDR1 as SGDLS and CDR2 as YYNGEE. CDR3 size: 12 residues. The V gene lost 3 bases and the J gene lost 6 bases, with 8 bases spanning the gap. The CDR3 sequence is CASSGQGDTQYF. In DNA form, the CDR3 reads TGTGCCAGCAGCGGTCAGGGGGATACGCAGTATTTT. The full variable domain, with the rest looked up from reference TRBV9 and TRBJ2-3, is DSGVTQTPKHLITATGQRVTLRCSPRSGDLSVYWYQQSLDQGLQFLIQYYNGEERAKGNILERFSAQQFPDLHSELNLSSLELGDSALYFCASSGQGDTQYFGPGTRLTVL.

The chain links TRBV27 to TRBJ2-4; possible D gene TRBD1, 6 bases. Germline CDR1 and CDR2: MNHEY and SMNVEV (reference sequence). The length of the CDR3 is 14 residues. The V end was cut by 2 bases, the J end by 4 bases, with 9 bases between. CDR3 sequence: CASSLGDTKNIQYF. The DNA for the CDR3 is TGTGCCAGCAGTTTAGGGGACACAAAAAACATTCAGTACTTC.

This rearrangement joins TRBV28 to TRBJ2-5; 9 nucleotides agree with TRBD2. CDR3 length: 16 amino acids. The V and J ends lost 4 bases and 5 bases, in that order; junction bases with no gene match: 11. The germline V gene encodes CDR1 MDHEN and CDR2 SYDVKM. CDR3 DNA sequence: TGTGCCAGCAGTTGGGGCGCGGGGGGGGCGCGTGAGACCCAGTACTTC. Its translation: CASSWGAGGARETQYF.

The chain has TRBV5-6 and TRBJ1-1; 7 bases match TRBD1. The CDR3 covers 16 residues. CDR1 and CDR2 (germline): SGHDT, YYEEEE. V trimming: 4 bases; J trimming: 3 bases; junction bases outside the gene matches: 12. CDR3 sequence (DNA): TGTGCCAGCAGCCCAGGGACAGCGGCCATGGACACTGAAGCTTTCTTT. Translated, it gives CASSPGTAAMDTEAFF.

This chain uses TRBV7-9 with TRBJ2-2; D is uncertain. The CDR3 sequence is 12 residues long. Germline V gene lookup returns CDR1 SEHNR and CDR2 FQNEAQ (reference sequence). The V and J ends lost 2 bases and 2 bases respectively, with 0 bases between them. Here the CDR3 DNA reads TGTGCCAGCAGCTTAAACACCGGGGAGCTGTTTTTT. Its protein product is CASSLNTGELFF.

V is TRBV11-2 and J is TRBJ2-1; 8 positions match TRBD2. V was pared by 1 base and J by 9 bases, with 14 bases of the junction left unmatched. The CDR3 loop spans 17 amino acids. The germline CDR1 and CDR2 sequences are SGHAT and FQNNGV. DNA of the CDR3: TGTGCCAGCAGCTTAGTAAGTCGGGAGGGCCCAATGGCTGAGCAGTTCTTC. This codes for CASSLVSREGPMAEQFF.

The DNA of the CDR3 is TGTGCCACCCTGACAACAGGGAAACCCTACGAGCAGTACTTC. Translating gives CATLTTGKPYEQYF. J is TRBJ2-7 and V is TRBV28, with a possible D match to TRBD1 (6 bases). The CDR3 sequence is 14 residues long. V lost 10 bases to trimming and J lost 2 bases, with 18 bases between them. Germline loops: CDR1 MDHEN, CDR2 SYDVKM.

The J gene is TRBJ2-3, the V gene TRBV9; 9 nucleotides align to TRBD2. After removal of 4 bases from V and 1 base from J, the junction contained 10 bases not matched to a gene. CDR1 is SGDLS and CDR2 is YYNGEE in the germline V gene. The CDR3 runs to 17 residues. In DNA form, the CDR3 reads TGTGCCAGCAGCCCACCGGTAGCGGGAGTCCGCACAGATACGCAGTATTTT. Amino acid sequence: CASSPPVAGVRTDTQYF.

This sequence joins TRBV9 and TRBJ2-3; a weak D match, TRBD2 (5 bases). This CDR3 is built from 14 residues. With 6 bases removed from V and 3 bases from J, the gap between germline ends came to 14 bases. Per the germline V gene, CDR1 is SGDLS and CDR2 is YYNGEE. The CDR3 loop reads CASTPSLGTDTQYF. CDR3 bases: TGTGCCAGCACCCCTAGCTTGGGGACAGATACGCAGTATTTT.